This is a list of T cell receptor beta chains from one sample in a study of CD8+ T cells in alopecia areata. Sequencing used immunoSEQ multiplex PCR; TCRdb keeps in-frame clones, though not all of them. Of over 100,000 clones in the sample, roughly three fifths were seen once. The sequencing here drew on CD8+ T cells sorted from blood, taken at week 24, from a patient treated with tofacitinib. The receptor source for this set is a human donor with alopecia areata. Both conserved end residues are part of each CDR3. The order of the fields is J gene, V gene, D gene, clone size, CDR3 DNA, CDR3 protein. D genes are given only for firm matches. Rows give clone size only sometimes, using once, few, many, or a class for an expanded clone.

>TRBJ2-7|TRBV5-1|TRBD1|NA
TGCGCCAGCAGCTTACACCGGGACAGCTACGAGCAGTACTTC
CASSLHRDSYEQYF
>TRBJ2-5|TRBV5-4|TRBD2|few
TGTGCCAGCAGCACCAGAGCGGGGTACCAAGAGACCCAGTACTTC
CASSTRAGYQETQYF
>TRBJ2-1|TRBV7-3|NA|few
TGTGCCAGCAGCTTAATAAAGGGCTATGAGCAGTTCTTC
CASSLIKGYEQFF
>TRBJ2-7|TRBV4-2|NA|few
TGTGCCAGCAGCCAAGAAGAGGACATCCCCGAGCAGTACTTC
CASSQEEDIPEQYF
>TRBJ2-5|TRBV27|TRBD1|NA
TGTGCCAGCAGTACCCCGGACAGGGTGACCCAGTACTTC
CASSTPDRVTQYF
>TRBJ2-7|TRBV10-3|TRBD1|few
TGTGCCATCAGCGTACCGGGACAGGGTTACGAGCAGTACTTC
CAISVPGQGYEQYF
>TRBJ2-2|TRBV27|NA|NA
TGTGCCAGCAGTTCAGGGGTCCCCGGGGAGCTGTTTTTT
CASSSGVPGELFF
>TRBJ1-5|TRBV12-5|NA|NA
TGTGCTAGTGGTTTGTCCGGGGCCTTCAATCAGCCCCAGCATTTT
CASGLSGAFNQPQHF
>TRBJ1-1|TRBV7-2|NA|NA
TGTGCCAGCAGCTTAGCAACCGGGACACTGTACACTGAAGCTTTCTTT
CASSLATGTLYTEAFF
>TRBJ2-7|TRBV6-5|TRBD2|few
TGTGCCAGCAGTTCGTCCCGGGAGGACACCTACGAGCAGTACTTC
CASSSSREDTYEQYF
>TRBJ1-5|TRBV2|NA|NA
TGTGCCAGCAGTGACTTAGGGACTACGGGTCAGCCCCAGCATTTT
CASSDLGTTGQPQHF
>TRBJ1-2|TRBV5-4|NA|once
TGTGCCAGCAGCCATAACGAGGGGGGTCCCAACTATGGCTACACCTTC
CASSHNEGGPNYGYTF
>TRBJ2-7|TRBV6-6|NA|NA
TGTGCCAGCAGCCCCGGGACTCCTCAACAGTACTTC
CASSPGTPQQYF
>TRBJ2-7|TRBV7-9|NA|NA
TGTGCCAGCAGCTTAAACCCAGGACCCTACGAGCAGTACTTC
CASSLNPGPYEQYF
>TRBJ2-1|TRBV13|TRBD2|NA
TGTGCCAGCAGCCCTTGGACTAGCGGGGGACTCAATGAGCAGTTCTTC
CASSPWTSGGLNEQFF
>TRBJ1-5|TRBV29-1|TRBD1|NA
TGCAGCGTGCCGGGACAGGGTAATCAGCCCCAGCATTTT
CSVPGQGNQPQHF
>TRBJ2-7|TRBV27|NA|NA
TGTGCCAGCAGTCCCATCCCGGGACAAGCCTACGAGCAGTACTTC
CASSPIPGQAYEQYF
>TRBJ1-1|TRBV7-9|NA|once
TGTGCCAGCAGCTTATATGAAGGGACGAACACTGAAGCTTTCTTT
CASSLYEGTNTEAFF
>TRBJ2-3|TRBV25-1|TRBD1|NA
TGTGCCAGCAGTGAATATGGGGGGACAGGGAACGCAGATACGCAGTATTTT
CASSEYGGTGNADTQYF
>TRBJ1-2|TRBV25-1|NA|few
TGTGCCAGCAGCGCCCTGGATGGGAGACCTAGGGGCTACACCTTC
CASSALDGRPRGYTF
>TRBJ1-1|TRBV9|NA|NA
TGTGCCAGCAGCCCCCGGACGGTTAACACTGAAGCTTTCTTT
CASSPRTVNTEAFF
>TRBJ2-3|TRBV5-1|TRBD2|NA
TGCGCCAGCAGCACACTACTAGCGGGACGCACAGATACGCAGTATTTT
CASSTLLAGRTDTQYF
>TRBJ1-6|TRBV4-2|TRBD1|NA
TGTGCCAGCAGCCAAGTCAGGGGGGCCAATTCACCCCTCCACTTT
CASSQVRGANSPLHF
>TRBJ1-1|TRBV29-1|NA|NA
TGCAGCGTTGAAGATCCCCCAGGGGAGGGCACTGAAGCTTTCTTT
CSVEDPPGEGTEAFF
>TRBJ2-1|TRBV7-9|NA|NA
TGTGCCAGCAGCCCCCTCCGTGAGATAGCAGAGTCGGTTGAGCAGTTCTTC
CASSPLREIAESVEQFF
>TRBJ2-7|TRBV30|NA|NA
TGTGCCTGGAGTGTAGAGGCAGGGAGCTCCTACGAGCAGTACTTC
CAWSVEAGSSYEQYF
>TRBJ2-4|TRBV9|TRBD1|NA
TGTGCCAGCAGCGCGGGACAGGGGGTGGACATTCAGTACTTC
CASSAGQGVDIQYF
>TRBJ2-1|TRBV7-8|TRBD2|NA
TGCGCCAGCAGCCTTCCAGCGGGGGAGTTTAATGAGCAGTTCTTC
CASSLPAGEFNEQFF
>TRBJ2-1|TRBV9|TRBD1|NA
TGTGCCAGCAGCGTAGCTGGACAGGGGAAAAAGCAGTTCTTC
CASSVAGQGKKQFF
>TRBJ2-2|TRBV7-6|TRBD1|NA
TGTGCCAGCAGCCTTTCTCTGTCTACCGGGACAGGGAGCACCGGGGAGCTGTTTTTT
CASSLSLSTGTGSTGELFF
>TRBJ1-5|TRBV7-8|NA|NA
TGTGCCAGCAGCTTAGTTGCCACATATAGCAATCAGCCCCAGCATTTT
CASSLVATYSNQPQHF
>TRBJ2-5|TRBV11-2|TRBD2|NA
TGTGCCAGCAGCTTTGGGGGGGTAGTTGGCGAGACCCAGTACTTC
CASSFGGVVGETQYF
>TRBJ1-5|TRBV10-3|NA|few
TGTGCCATCAGTGAGGTCAGGGCTGGCCAGCCCCAGCATTTT
CAISEVRAGQPQHF
>TRBJ2-1|TRBV27|TRBD1|NA
TGTGCCAGCAGTCCGGGGACAGGAGAGCAGTTCTTC
CASSPGTGEQFF
>TRBJ2-5|TRBV19|NA|NA
TGTGCCAGTAGTATAGATGGAGAAGAGACCCAGTACTTC
CASSIDGEETQYF
>TRBJ2-7|TRBV27|NA|once
TGTGCCAGCAGTCCCGGGACCGGCTACGAGCAGTACTTC
CASSPGTGYEQYF
>TRBJ2-1|TRBV30|TRBD2|NA
TGTGCCTGGAGTGTAGAGGTAGCGGGGGGGCACGAGCAGTTCTTC
CAWSVEVAGGHEQFF
>TRBJ2-5|TRBV10-3|NA|few
TGTGCCATCAGTGAGTCAATAAGTGGGGAGACCCAGTACTTC
CAISESISGETQYF
>TRBJ2-1|TRBV23-1|NA|NA
TGCGCCAGCAGTCAATCAAAGAGACGGAGCTCCTACAATGAGCAGTTCTTC
CASSQSKRRSSYNEQFF
>TRBJ2-7|TRBV27|NA|NA
TGTGCCAGCAGTTTAAGGGCCTCCTACGAGCAGTACTTC
CASSLRASYEQYF
>TRBJ1-6|TRBV10-2|NA|NA
TGCGCCAGCAGTGTCGGCTCGGCCCTCCACTTT
CASSVGSALHF
>TRBJ2-7|TRBV30|TRBD1|few
TGTGCCTGGGGGGACAGTTCCTACGAGCAGTACTTC
CAWGDSSYEQYF